This T cell receptor (beta chain) was sequenced during a study of blood T cell repertoires in COVID-19. For the study at large: Donors in the United States, Italy and Spain gave samples during acute or convalescent COVID-19. In each case, the material was cDNA or gDNA derived from T cells, B-cell-depleted T cells, or PBMCs.

The repertoire was sequenced with immunoSEQ multiplex PCR; TCRdb's copy has only in-frame clones and lacks some. Here the sample spans about 140,000 clones, around four fifths being singletons. The cohort comprised adults aged roughly 18 to 100 years residing in about 25 US areas. In assigning cohorts, the study relied on participant-reported clinical history. The germline CDR1 and CDR2 sequences are SGHNT and YYREEE (reference sequence). There are 13 residues in the CDR3. The V and J ends lost 5 bases and 10 bases, in that order; junction bases with no gene match: 11. Sequencing was performed on PBMCs or T cells enriched from blood (not recorded which). This receptor was obtained from a woman in her thirties or forties who had recovered from COVID-19. The chain has TRBV5-4 and TRBJ1-2, with 7 bases identical to TRBD1. CDR3 loop: CASSLDRVDNYTF. The CDR3 nucleotides are TGTGCCAGCAGTCTCGACAGGGTAGACAACTACACCTTC.